A selection of T cell receptor beta chains follows, all from one sample in a study of blood T cell repertoires in COVID-19. TCRdb's copy holds only in-frame clones and misses some; the assay was immunoSEQ multiplex PCR. The sample yields around 100,000 clones, about nine tenths seen once. Sequencing was performed on peripheral blood. Source of these receptors: a man aged 50 to 60 with acute or convalescent COVID-19. CDR3s include the opening cysteine and the closing phenylalanine or tryptophan. A D gene is named only where the DNA matches it firmly. Clone size, where shown, is once, few, many, or a class for clones that have expanded.

>TRBD1|few|TRBV11-3|TRBJ2-5
CASTLTRTGLETQYF
TGTGCCAGCACGCTAACTAGGACAGGGTTGGAGACCCAGTACTTC
>TRBD1|NA|TRBV2|TRBJ1-5
CASSVQPGQGIFQPQHF
TGTGCCAGCAGTGTCCAGCCGGGACAGGGGATTTTTCAGCCCCAGCATTTT
>NA|NA|TRBV24-1|TRBJ2-1
CATAQENGHEQFF
TGTGCCACCGCACAGGAGAATGGGCATGAGCAGTTCTTC
>NA|NA|TRBV5-1|TRBJ1-1
CASRQGRANTEAFF
TGCGCCAGCAGGCAAGGGAGGGCGAACACTGAAGCTTTCTTT
>TRBD2|NA|TRBV7-6|TRBJ2-5
CASSSKTSGRLETQYF
TGTGCCAGCAGCTCTAAGACTAGCGGGAGGTTGGAGACCCAGTACTTC
>TRBD1|NA|TRBV2|TRBJ1-4
CASTRDRGANEKLFF
TGTGCCAGCACCCGGGACAGAGGAGCTAATGAAAAACTGTTTTTT
>TRBD1|NA|TRBV6-5|TRBJ2-7
CASRLGQGAYEQYF
TGTGCCAGCAGGCTTGGACAGGGGGCTTACGAGCAGTACTTC
>TRBD1|NA|TRBV7-9|TRBJ2-7
CASSRTGGLSYEQYF
TGTGCCAGCAGCCGAACAGGGGGCCTCTCCTACGAGCAGTACTTC
>TRBD2|NA|TRBV27|TRBJ2-1
CASSFYGTSGDRNEQFF
TGTGCCAGCAGTTTTTACGGGACTAGCGGGGATCGAAATGAGCAGTTCTTC
>NA|once|TRBV6-5|TRBJ1-6
CASQNRENSPLHF
TGTGCCAGCCAAAACAGGGAGAATTCACCCCTCCACTTT
>NA|NA|TRBV5-1|TRBJ2-3
CASSVTGGGTDTQYF
TGCGCCAGCAGCGTCACGGGCGGGGGCACAGATACGCAGTATTTT
>NA|NA|TRBV7-9|TRBJ2-2
CASSFFSNTGELFF
TGTGCCAGCAGCTTCTTCTCGAACACCGGGGAGCTGTTTTTT